These 27 T cell receptor beta chains came from one sample sequenced in a study of T cell repertoires in cytomegalovirus infection. These receptors' antigens are unknown. TCRdb reprocessed the reads with MiXCR, giving one entry per CDR3 protein. In the table there are about 830,000 distinct CDR3 sequences, 32% of which are singletons. The specimen comprised cultured CD8+ T cells from PBMCs, sampled from culture after CMV antigen stimulation. The source of these receptors is a human donor in good health (CMV status not recorded). Some clones in this sample may be carry-over from other donors' samples.

This CDR3 is CASSETQIRVPFYGYTF. DNA for the CDR3: TGTGCCAGCAGTGAAACCCAAATCAGGGTTCCGTTCTATGGCTACACCTTC. The chain is built from TRBV6-1 and TRBJ1-2; a possible D gene is TRBD1 (5 bases). Looked up from germline, CDR1 is MNHNS and CDR2 is SASEGT. The V gene lost 2 bases and the J gene lost 4 bases, with 20 bases spanning the gap. This CDR3 region has 17 residues.

Comment on this clonotype: The junction departs from germline at one end; a sequencing error may be responsible. The chain couples TRBV7-7 to TRBJ2-7, with D possibly TRBD2 on 6 matching bases. The germline gives CDR1 SSHAT, CDR2 FNYEAQ (reference sequence). CDR3 length equals 14 residues. CDR3 bases: TGTGCTAGCAGCGCGGGGACTTTGGGCTACGAGCAGTACTTC. Translated: CASSAGTLGYEQYF.

The rearrangement links TRBV10-3 to TRBJ2-3; TRBD2 aligns across 9 bases. Trimming removed 7 bases from V and 2 bases from J; junction bases left unmatched: 7. The germline CDR1 and CDR2 sequences are ENHRY and SYGVKD. There are 15 residues in the CDR3. CDR3 nucleotides: TGTGCCATCACCCCGACTAGCGGTTCCACAGATACGCAGTATTTT. Protein product: CAITPTSGSTDTQYF.

The sample holds a few counts of this clonotype. The chain recombines TRBV20-1 with TRBJ1-1; the D is unclear. Trimming took 4 bases from V and 3 from J, leaving 9 bases between them. The CDR3 covers 12 residues. CDR1 DFQATT and CDR2 SNEGSKA come from the germline V gene (reference sequence). This CDR3 reads CSATPGYTEAFF. DNA of the CDR3: TGCAGTGCTACTCCCGGGTACACTGAAGCTTTCTTT.

V and J are TRBV6-5 and TRBJ2-1, with D perhaps TRBD2 (7 bases). The germline CDR1 and CDR2 sequences are MNHEY and SVGAGI. V lost 2 bases to trimming and J lost 4 bases, with 9 bases between them. The CDR3 is made up of 14 amino acids. The CDR3 is CASSYRGAYNEQFF. The CDR3, as DNA: TGTGCCAGCAGTTACCGGGGGGCTTACAATGAGCAGTTCTTC.

The chain couples TRBV7-9 to TRBJ2-1, with unresolved D. The V end lost 5 bases, the J end lost 8 bases, and 19 bases lay between the germline ends. Germline CDR1 and CDR2: SEHNR and FQNEAQ (reference sequence). The CDR3 loop spans 15 amino acids. In DNA, the CDR3 is TGTGCCAGCAGCCCCCAGCTGTCGTCTAACCATGAGCAGTTCTTC. Its protein product is CASSPQLSSNHEQFF. The complete variable domain, with remaining parts taken from reference TRBV7-9 and TRBJ2-1, reads DTGVSQNPRHKITKRGQNVTFRCDPISEHNRLYWYRQTLGQGPEFLTYFQNEAQLEKSRLLSDRFSAERPKGSFSTLEIQRTEQGDSAMYLCASSPQLSSNHEQFFGPGTRLTVL.

This clonotype was counted many times. This CDR3 reads CASSEGRWGGNQPQHF. The CDR3 nucleotides read TGTGCCAGCAGTGAAGGTCGCTGGGGCGGCAATCAGCCCCAGCATTTT. V and J are TRBV2 and TRBJ1-5, with a tentative D call TRBD1 (5 bases). CDR1 and CDR2 from the germline V gene are SNHLY and FYNNEI. V shed 1 base and J shed 2 bases, with 12 bases lying between them. The CDR3 extends over 16 amino acids. Complete variable domain (other parts from reference TRBV2 and TRBJ1-5): EPEVTQTPSHQVTQMGQEVILRCVPISNHLYFYWYRQILGQKVEFLVSFYNNEISEKSEIFDDQFSVERPDGSNFTLKIRSTKLEDSAMYFCASSEGRWGGNQPQHFGDGTRLSIL.

This clonotype was counted at least ten times. This rearrangement joins TRBV5-1 to TRBJ2-7; 11 bases match TRBD1. The CDR3 totals 15 residues. Germline V lookup: CDR1 SGHRS, CDR2 YFSETQ. J gave up 3 bases and V 1 base, and 3 bases lay outside the gene matches. DNA for the CDR3: TGCGCCAGCAGCTTGCGGACAGGGGGCTACTACGAGCAGTACTTC. It is translated as CASSLRTGGYYEQYF.

J is TRBJ2-4 and V is TRBV15; D is unclear. Germline V lookup: CDR1 LNHNV, CDR2 YYDKDF (reference sequence). This CDR3 is 19 amino acids long. V was trimmed by 5 bases and J by 0 bases, leaving 23 bases between them. The CDR3 DNA reads TGTGCCACCAGCTTACCTCGCGCCCCCTCCCGTTTAGCCAAAAACATTCAGTACTTC. As protein: CATSLPRAPSRLAKNIQYF.

This clonotype was counted only a few times. The chain recombines TRBV27 with TRBJ2-3; D is perhaps TRBD1 (5 bases). CDR3 length: 14 amino acids. CDR1 and CDR2 from the germline V gene are MNHEY and SMNVEV (reference sequence). Trimming took off 5 bases at V and 2 bases at J, with 11 bases between the two ends. DNA of the CDR3: TGTGCCAGCAGTGTAGGGGCCTCCACAGATACGCAGTATTTT. Its translation: CASSVGASTDTQYF.

This sequence joins TRBV29-1 and TRBJ2-1; D ambiguous. Germline-derived CDR1 and CDR2 are SQVTM and ANQGSEA. V lost 4 bases and J lost 0, with 13 bases in between. This CDR3 region has 15 residues. CDR3 coding DNA: TGCAGCGTTGCGGAGCCTTGGCCCTCCTACAATGAGCAGTTCTTC. This encodes CSVAEPWPSYNEQFF.

This clonotype turned up a few times. J is TRBJ1-6 and V is TRBV27; D might be TRBD1 (5 bases). From germline, CDR1 is MNHEY and CDR2 SMNVEV (reference sequence). This CDR3 comprises 15 residues. The V end was cut by 5 bases, the J end by 9 bases, with 17 bases between. This CDR3 reads CASSPTGGYPSPLHF. The CDR3 DNA sequence: TGTGCCAGCAGTCCCACGGGGGGGTACCCTTCACCCCTCCACTTT.

Worth noting for this clonotype: The junction departs from the called germline gene at one end, perhaps through a read error. The J gene is TRBJ1-2, the V gene TRBV10-3; D gene uncertain. This CDR3 has 15 residues. Germline V gives CDR1 ENHRY, CDR2 SYGVKD. This CDR3 reads CAIRGRWEENFGYTF. The CDR3 DNA sequence: TGTGCCATCAGGGGGAGGTGGGAAGAGAACTTTGGCTACACCTTC.

This clonotype was observed at least ten times. The V call is TRBV6-1, the J call TRBJ2-7; D not certain. V was trimmed by 2 bases and J by 3 bases, leaving 14 bases between them. CDR1 MNHNS and CDR2 SASEGT come from the germline V gene. The CDR3 covers 15 residues. The CDR3 DNA is TGTGCCAGCAGTGAACCAAACCTTTTGGACTACGAGCAGTACTTC. This codes for CASSEPNLLDYEQYF.

The J gene is TRBJ1-5, the V gene TRBV5-6; D is possibly TRBD1 (5 bases). Trimming removed 4 bases at V and 2 bases at J, with 16 bases between. Germline assignment: CDR1 SGHDT and CDR2 YYEEEE. This CDR3 has 16 residues. The CDR3 loop is CASSQWGGGGNQPQHF. CDR3 DNA: TGTGCCAGCAGCCAATGGGGGGGTGGTGGCAATCAGCCCCAGCATTTT. Using reference TRBV5-6 and TRBJ1-5 for the parts outside the CDR3, the full variable domain is DAGVTQSPTHLIKTRGQQVTLRCSPKSGHDTVSWYQQALGQGPQFIFQYYEEEERQRGNFPDRFSGHQFPNYSSELNVNALLLGDSALYLCASSQWGGGGNQPQHFGDGTRLSIL.

The rearrangement joins TRBV9 to TRBJ2-1, with D perhaps matching TRBD1 (6 bases). The CDR3 length is 14 residues. Germline V CDR1 and CDR2: SGDLS, YYNGEE. The ends were cut back, 6 bases at V and 4 bases at J, with 14 bases in the middle. The CDR3 DNA reads TGTGCCAGCAACCCGGGGACACCATACAATGAGCAGTTCTTC. Translation: CASNPGTPYNEQFF. The full variable domain, in which reference TRBV9 and TRBJ2-1 provide the parts outside the CDR3, is DSGVTQTPKHLITATGQRVTLRCSPRSGDLSVYWYQQSLDQGLQFLIQYYNGEERAKGNILERFSAQQFPDLHSELNLSSLELGDSALYFCASNPGTPYNEQFFGPGTRLTVL.

The gene calls are TRBV12-5 and TRBJ2-7; 7 nucleotides agree with TRBD1. Germline-derived CDR1 and CDR2 are LGHNT and FRNRAP. This CDR3 is 13 amino acids long. The J segment lost 7 bases and the V segment lost 1 base, leaving 4 bases of the junction unmatched. The CDR3 loop is CASGLGQGGEQYF. CDR3 nucleotide sequence: TGTGCTAGTGGTTTGGGACAGGGCGGAGAGCAGTACTTC. Drawing the rest from reference TRBV12-5 and TRBJ2-7, the complete variable domain is DARVTQTPRHKVTEMGQEVTMRCQPILGHNTVFWYRQTMMQGLELLAYFRNRAPLDDSGMPKDRFSAEMPDATLATLKIQPSEPRDSAVYFCASGLGQGGEQYFGPGTRLTVT.

This clonotype has a handful of counts. V and J are TRBV5-4 and TRBJ2-5, with D perhaps matching TRBD1 (5 bases). Looked up from germline, CDR1 is SGHNT and CDR2 is YYREEE (reference sequence). CDR3 size: 13 residues. The V and J ends lost 4 bases and 0 bases respectively, with 7 bases between them. The chain's CDR3 is CASSEDNQETQYF. The CDR3 coding sequence is TGTGCCAGCAGCGAGGACAACCAAGAGACCCAGTACTTC.

This clonotype was recorded at least ten times. This chain joins TRBV27 and TRBJ2-3; possible D gene TRBD1, 5 bases. Germline loops: CDR1 MNHEY, CDR2 SMNVEV (reference sequence). Between the trimmed V and J ends, which lost 3 bases and 2 bases, there was a span of 9 bases. The CDR3 runs to 14 residues. The CDR3 coding sequence is TGTGCCAGCAGTTTCCAGGGATTCACAGATACGCAGTATTTT. Translation: CASSFQGFTDTQYF.

This sequence joins TRBV9 and TRBJ1-3; no firm D call. The V end lost 4 bases, the J end lost 8 bases, and 10 bases lay between the germline ends. Germline CDR1 and CDR2: SGDLS and YYNGEE. The CDR3 contains 12 residues. The CDR3 is CASSPSKDTIYF. The CDR3 DNA reads as TGTGCCAGCAGCCCCAGCAAGGACACCATATATTTT.

This clonotype has only a few counts. The chain links TRBV7-9 to TRBJ2-7; D remains ambiguous. Trimming took 5 bases from V and 6 from J, leaving 8 bases between them. From germline, CDR1 is SEHNR and CDR2 FQNEAQ (reference sequence). This CDR3 contains 11 residues. The CDR3 is CASSGTREQYF. The CDR3 DNA sequence: TGTGCCAGCAGCGGAACTCGCGAGCAGTACTTC.

J is TRBJ2-7 and V is TRBV7-2, with TRBD1 matching over 9 bases. Germline trimming cut 5 bases from V and 1 base from J; bases unmatched to any gene: 6. Germline assignment: CDR1 SGHTA and CDR2 FQGNSA. There are 15 residues in the CDR3. The CDR3 region is CASSRGQGSSYEQYV. Written as DNA, the CDR3 is TGTGCCAGCAGCCGGGGACAGGGCTCATCCTACGAGCAGTACGTC.

V and J are TRBV4-3 and TRBJ2-3; possible D gene TRBD1, 5 bases. CDR1 is LGHNA and CDR2 is YSLEER in the germline V gene. V shed 0 bases and J shed 4 bases, with 17 bases lying between them. CDR3 size: 17 residues. The CDR3, as DNA: TGCGCCAGCAGCCAAGAAATAAGGGGCCCCGAAGCAGATACGCAGTATTTT. Protein sequence: CASSQEIRGPEADTQYF.

This clonotype was counted between two and nine times. V usage is TRBV2 and J usage is TRBJ2-1; D perhaps matches TRBD1 (6 bases). This CDR3 is 15 amino acids long. Per the germline V gene, CDR1 is SNHLY and CDR2 is FYNNEI. Trimming took off 8 bases at V and 0 bases at J, with 14 bases between the two ends. The CDR3, as DNA: TGTGCCAGCCTCGGACAGCTAAGCTCCTACAATGAGCAGTTCTTC. Translating gives CASLGQLSSYNEQFF.

This clonotype was seen a handful of times. The CDR3 DNA is TGTGCCAGCAGTTTCGTCCCGGGACTAGCGGGGGGGACCACCGGGGAGCTGTTTTTT. It translates to CASSFVPGLAGGTTGELFF. The V call is TRBV27, the J call TRBJ2-2, with 16 bases that match TRBD2. This CDR3 region has 19 residues. Trimming at V came to 3 bases and at J to 4 bases, leaving 8 bases not matched to a gene. Looked up from germline, CDR1 is MNHEY and CDR2 is SMNVEV (reference sequence).

The sample holds many counts of this clonotype. CDR3 residues: CASSLGPVSYNEQFF. In nucleotides, the CDR3 is TGTGCCAGCAGCTTAGGCCCGGTGAGCTACAATGAGCAGTTCTTC. V is TRBV11-1 and J is TRBJ2-1; D remains unclear. This CDR3 contains 15 residues. Germline values: CDR1 SGHAT, CDR2 FQDESV (reference sequence). The germline V and J ends were trimmed by 1 base and 3 bases, with 10 bases remaining between them.

This clonotype was detected ten times or more. The chain carries TRBV7-2 and TRBJ2-1; 7 nucleotides line up with TRBD2. The length of the CDR3 is 15 residues. Unmatched junction bases numbered 3, after V lost 4 bases and J lost 0 bases. Germline loops: CDR1 SGHTA, CDR2 FQGNSA. The CDR3 DNA follows: TGTGCCAGCAGCTCTCTAGCGGTCTCCTACAATGAGCAGTTCTTC. Its translation is CASSSLAVSYNEQFF.